A single sample is the source of the 19 T cell receptor beta chains below, sequenced in a study of Ad26.COV2.S vaccination and SARS-CoV-2 variants. Sequencing used immunoSEQ multiplex PCR; TCRdb keeps in-frame clones, though not all of them. The data contain 320,000 or so clones, 75% to 90% of them singletons. Treatment meaning: some 19 received Ad26.COV2.S at low or high dose, single or two shots; several received placebo; per-sample allocation not given. Material that was analyzed had been drawn on day 63 after the first vaccine or placebo injection. The sample here was peripheral blood, taken in a trial of Ad26.COV2.S vaccine versus placebo. These receptors originate from a person aged 18-65 years who received the Ad26.COV2.S COVID-19 vaccine or a placebo.

This chain links TRBV7-2 with TRBJ1-5; D is undetermined. V lost 1 base to trimming and J lost 4 bases, with 11 bases between them. Per the germline V gene, CDR1 is SGHTA and CDR2 is FQGNSA. This CDR3 has 15 residues. The DNA for the CDR3 is TGTGCCAGCAGCTTAGAGGGCAGGAGTAATCAGCCCCAGCATTTT. The encoded protein is CASSLEGRSNQPQHF.

The chain joins TRBV18 to TRBJ2-2; 10 bases are shared with TRBD2. In germline, CDR1 is KGHSH, CDR2 LQKENI. V was pared by 0 bases and J by 5 bases, with 0 bases of the junction left unmatched. This CDR3 is built from 15 residues. CDR3 sequence reads: CASSPPAGGTGELFF. Here the CDR3 DNA reads TGTGCCAGCTCACCACCAGCGGGGGGGACCGGGGAGCTGTTTTTT.

The V call is TRBV28, the J call TRBJ1-2; D possibly corresponds to TRBD1 (5 bases). CDR1 and CDR2 from the germline V gene are MDHEN and SYDVKM. This CDR3 region has 12 residues. Trimming pared 6 bases from V and 5 bases from J, leaving 10 bases between. The CDR3 DNA reads as TGTGCCAGCAGGCTACAGGCGTATGGCTACACCTTC. Translating it yields CASRLQAYGYTF.

The CDR3 sequence is CASSSLVEAFF. In DNA, the CDR3 is TGTGCCAGCAGCTCTCTAGTTGAAGCTTTCTTT. V usage is TRBV25-1 and J usage is TRBJ1-1; D is uncertain. Germline V lookup: CDR1 MGHDK, CDR2 SYGVNS. V was cut by 6 bases and J by 7 bases, with 9 bases left in between. This CDR3 contains 11 residues.

This chain connects TRBV11-2 to TRBJ2-7; D perhaps matches TRBD2 (5 bases). The CDR3 is 17 residues long. V was trimmed by 3 bases and J by 2 bases, leaving 20 bases between them. Germline V gene data show CDR1 as SGHAT and CDR2 as FQNNGV. This CDR3 is CASSFLRAPEGTYEQYF. DNA for the CDR3: TGTGCCAGCAGCTTCTTGCGGGCCCCGGAAGGGACCTACGAGCAGTACTTC.

The rearrangement joins TRBV15 to TRBJ1-2; D is uncertain. This CDR3 comprises 13 residues. With 0 bases removed from V and 8 bases from J, the gap between germline ends came to 10 bases. The germline gives CDR1 LNHNV, CDR2 YYDKDF (reference sequence). CDR3 loop: CATSRDRAGGYTF. CDR3 nucleotide sequence: TGTGCCACCAGCAGAGATAGGGCGGGAGGCTACACCTTC.

This sequence joins TRBV28 and TRBJ2-7; 8 bases agree with TRBD2. The CDR3 has 15 amino acids. Germline loops: CDR1 MDHEN, CDR2 SYDVKM. The V segment lost 6 bases and the J segment 1 base; nucleotides outside the gene matches: 8. The CDR3 sequence: CASSPRGGRSYEQYF. The CDR3 nucleotides read TGTGCCAGCAGCCCCCGCGGGGGGCGATCCTACGAGCAGTACTTC.

V and J are TRBV19 and TRBJ2-2; 9 nucleotides align to TRBD2. The V and J ends lost 6 bases and 6 bases, in that order; junction bases with no gene match: 8. In germline, CDR1 is LNHDA, CDR2 SQIVND (reference sequence). The CDR3 covers 15 residues. CDR3 sequence: CASRPGLAIAGELFF. The CDR3 DNA is TGTGCCAGTAGACCGGGACTAGCTATCGCCGGGGAGCTGTTTTTT.

The chain has TRBV4-1 and TRBJ1-4; 7 nucleotides match TRBD1. Germline CDR1 MGHRA, CDR2 YSYEKL. Losses at the gene ends were 6 bases for V and 8 bases for J; bases not matched to a gene: 18. The CDR3 loop spans 17 amino acids. The CDR3 region has the DNA TGCGCCAGCAGTCGAAATTCCCTGGGAGGGGGCGAGGAAAAACTGTTTTTT. It encodes CASSRNSLGGGEEKLFF.

This clone was detected only once. The chain recombines TRBV6-2 or TRBV6-3 with TRBJ2-7, with D possibly being TRBD1 (6 bases). Germline V lookup: CDR1 MNHEY, CDR2 SVGEGT. V lost 6 bases, J lost 3 bases, and 15 bases lay in between. The CDR3 has 14 amino acids. The CDR3 coding sequence is TGTGCCAGCAGCCGCCGACAGGTCAACTACGAGCAGTACGTC. Translated: CASSRRQVNYEQYV.

The chain uses TRBV5-6 and TRBJ2-7; 9 bases agree with TRBD2. Germline-derived CDR1 and CDR2 are SGHDT and YYEEEE. With 2 bases clipped from V and 5 bases from J, the junction kept 8 bases outside the gene matches. CDR3 length: 15 amino acids. The CDR3 coding sequence is TGTGCCAGCAGCTTACCTGGGACTAGCATCCACGAGCAGTACGTC. It codes for CASSLPGTSIHEQYV.

V and J are TRBV9 and TRBJ1-6, with 7 nucleotides matching TRBD1. Germline CDR1 and CDR2: SGDLS and YYNGEE. The CDR3 length is 15 residues. After removal of 4 bases from V and 6 bases from J, the junction contained 7 bases not matched to a gene. The CDR3 is CASSIEDRANSPLHF. In nucleotides, the CDR3 is TGTGCCAGCAGCATTGAAGACAGGGCTAATTCACCCCTCCACTTT. Filled out from reference TRBV9 and TRBJ1-6, the complete variable domain reads DSGVTQTPKHLITATGQRVTLRCSPRSGDLSVYWYQQSLDQGLQFLIQYYNGEERAKGNILERFSAQQFPDLHSELNLSSLELGDSALYFCASSIEDRANSPLHFGNGTRLTVT.

This clone was found once. This chain uses TRBV4-1 with TRBJ1-1; D may be TRBD1 (5 bases). The germline gives CDR1 MGHRA, CDR2 YSYEKL. The length of the CDR3 is 14 residues. V shed 4 bases and J shed 1 base, with 10 bases lying between them. CDR3 sequence: CASSPPQGNTEAFF. The CDR3 bases are TGCGCCAGCAGCCCCCCGCAGGGGAACACTGAAGCTTTCTTT.

The V call is TRBV6-5, the J call TRBJ2-7; weak D call: TRBD2 (6 bases). Per the germline V gene, CDR1 is MNHEY and CDR2 is SVGAGI. The V end was cut by 10 bases, the J end by 6 bases, with 19 bases between. The CDR3 length is 13 residues. The CDR3 reads CATGTLETTEQYF. The CDR3 DNA follows: TGTGCCACCGGGACTCTAGAGACCACCGAGCAGTACTTC.

This chain joins TRBV19 and TRBJ2-1, with 9 bases fitting TRBD2. V dropped 5 bases and J dropped 4; count of bases not matched to a gene: 3. CDR3 length: 14 residues. CDR1 and CDR2 (germline): LNHDA, SQIVND (reference sequence). The CDR3 nucleotides are TGTGCCAGTAGTCGTCTAGCGGGGTACAATGAGCAGTTCTTC. Translating it yields CASSRLAGYNEQFF.

This clone was observed a few times. J is TRBJ1-5 and V is TRBV13; TRBD1 aligns across 7 bases. V shed 4 bases and J 3 bases; nucleotides not matched to a gene: 12. CDR1 and CDR2 from the germline V gene are PRHDT and FYEKMQ (reference sequence). The CDR3 extends over 17 amino acids. Here the CDR3 DNA reads TGTGCCAGCAGCTCCCGAGGGGGCGGCCGGGTCAATCAGCCCCAGCATTTT. Protein product: CASSSRGGGRVNQPQHF.

This rearrangement joins TRBV5-4 to TRBJ2-2, with 9 bases matching TRBD1. Germline assignment: CDR1 SGHNT and CDR2 YYREEE (reference sequence). This CDR3 has 19 amino acids. V was pared by 9 bases and J by 1 base, with 19 bases of the junction left unmatched. DNA of the CDR3: TGTGCCACCTCCCAGGGGACAGGGTCGTCAGGGAGGAACACCGGGGAGCTGTTTTTT. Its protein is CATSQGTGSSGRNTGELFF.

The V gene is TRBV10-3, the J gene TRBJ2-1; 11 bases line up with TRBD1. Losses at the gene ends were 6 bases for V and 7 bases for J; bases not matched to a gene: 8. The CDR3 is made up of 15 amino acids. CDR1 and CDR2 from the germline V gene are ENHRY and SYGVKD. The DNA for the CDR3 is TGTGCCATCAGGCCCGGGACAGGGGGTCGAAATGAGCAGTTCTTC. This gives the protein CAIRPGTGGRNEQFF.

The V and J genes are TRBV4-3 and TRBJ2-1; 7 nucleotides line up with TRBD2. The CDR3 extends over 14 amino acids. J lost 7 bases, V lost 5 bases, and 8 bases had no gene match. CDR1 LGHNA and CDR2 YSLEER come from the germline V gene. This CDR3 is CASSFRDGGNEQFF. CDR3 in DNA: TGCGCCAGCAGCTTCAGGGACGGGGGGAATGAGCAGTTCTTC.